This T cell receptor beta chain came from a study of Graves' ophthalmopathy and Graves' hyperthyroidism. Turning to the study itself: Stable hyperthyroidism was defined by absence of ophthalmopathy within 18 months of follow-up. General study points: The model's prediction of ophthalmopathy progression had approximately 67% sensitivity and 72% to 75% specificity. Blood samples also showed most expanded thyroid clonotypes exceeding 0.001 frequency.

The CDR3 runs to 16 residues. The germline gives CDR1 MNHEY, CDR2 SVGEGT. Trimming left V 5 bases short and J 0 bases short, with 16 bases between. The authors amplified TCR beta CDR3 regions, and they did so from RNA transcripts for repertoire sequencing. HTBI primers were employed in first-round RT-PCR, then a second-round multiplex PCR followed. TCRdb processed the multiplex PCR reads anew with MiXCR; each CDR3 protein has one entry. There are around 1.1 million distinct CDR3 sequences in the sample; roughly two fifths occur only once, and roughly 11% lies in the top ten. Comment on this clonotype: Its antigen is unknown.

Sequencing input: peripheral blood or thyroid tissue (not recorded which). The chain links TRBV6-2 or TRBV6-3 to TRBJ2-5, with D tentatively TRBD2 (6 bases). The sequence was obtained from an adult man with Graves' hyperthyroidism. CDR3 sequence: CASSHGRDWNQETQYF. CDR3 DNA sequence: TGTGCCAGCAGTCATGGCCGGGACTGGAACCAAGAGACCCAGTACTTC.